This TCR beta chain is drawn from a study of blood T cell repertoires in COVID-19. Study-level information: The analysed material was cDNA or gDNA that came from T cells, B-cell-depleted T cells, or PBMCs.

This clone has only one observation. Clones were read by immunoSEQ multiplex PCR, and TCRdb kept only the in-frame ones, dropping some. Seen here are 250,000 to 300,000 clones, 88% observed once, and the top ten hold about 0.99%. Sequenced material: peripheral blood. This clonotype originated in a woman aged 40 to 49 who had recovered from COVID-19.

In DNA form, the CDR3 reads TGTGCCAGCAGCGTAGCTCCCTCAGGGGCGGACAATGAGCAGTTCTTC. As protein: CASSVAPSGADNEQFF. The chain uses TRBV9 and TRBJ2-1, with a tentative D call TRBD1 (6 bases). V was shortened by 0 bases and J by 5 bases, with 15 bases between the two germline ends. From germline, CDR1 is SGDLS and CDR2 YYNGEE. This CDR3 is 16 amino acids long.